Sequencing of this T cell receptor (beta chain) was carried out in a study of cytomegalovirus exposure and HLA in healthy donors. The PCR contained 60 Vbeta and 13 Jbeta primers. Here immunoSEQ multiplex PCR was the method, and the copy in TCRdb shows in-frame clones only, minus some. This table holds approximately 130,000 clones, 60% to 80% found once. Trimming took off 8 bases at V and 2 bases at J, with 22 bases between the two ends. The CDR3 contains 17 residues. Per the germline V gene, CDR1 is LGHNA and CDR2 is YSLEER. Material for sequencing was PBMCs. This sequence was found in a male donor in good health and CMV-seronegative. The chain combines TRBV4-3 with TRBJ1-3; D is perhaps TRBD1 (6 bases). CDR3 loop: CASGTKGRDTAGNTIYF. In DNA form, the CDR3 reads TGCGCCAGCGGCACGAAGGGCCGGGACACTGCTGGAAACACCATATATTTT.